Presented here are 27 T cell receptor beta chains from one specimen sequenced in a study of chemoradiotherapy in HPV16-positive cancers. TCRdb's copy holds only in-frame clones and misses some; the assay was immunoSEQ multiplex PCR. This table holds under 20,000 clones, roughly 80% found once. The sequencing here drew on blood, taken from a patient who underwent chemoradiotherapy. These receptor sequences come from a human donor with HPV-associated anogenital cancer.

V is TRBV19 and J is TRBJ2-5, with TRBD1 identical over 8 bases. The V gene end was trimmed by 6 bases and the J gene end by 3 bases; junction bases not matched to a gene: 9. Germline CDR1 LNHDA, CDR2 SQIVND (reference sequence). CDR3 length: 15 amino acids. The CDR3 is CASSLPGTGEETQYF. The DNA of the CDR3 is TGTGCCAGTAGCCTCCCAGGGACAGGAGAAGAGACCCAGTACTTC.

The chain carries TRBV5-1 and TRBJ2-2; no firm D call. CDR1 and CDR2 from the germline V gene are SGHRS and YFSETQ. Trimming pared 1 base from V and 4 bases from J, leaving 8 bases between. The CDR3 covers 14 residues. Here the CDR3 reads CASSLQEVTGELFF. CDR3 in DNA: TGCGCCAGCAGCTTGCAGGAAGTCACCGGGGAGCTGTTTTTT.

V gene TRBV30 combines with J gene TRBJ1-3; 8 bases agree with TRBD1. The CDR3 has 20 amino acids. Trimming took 3 bases from V and 5 from J; bases not matched to a gene: 24. CDR1 and CDR2 (germline): GTSNPN, SVGIG (reference sequence). CDR3 region: CAWRERTGPYLGPSRNTIYF. CDR3 in DNA: TGTGCCTGGAGAGAAAGGACAGGGCCTTATTTGGGGCCTTCCAGAAACACCATATATTTT.

V usage is TRBV5-6 and J usage is TRBJ1-2, with TRBD1 matching 8 bases. The germline gives CDR1 SGHDT, CDR2 YYEEEE. This CDR3 has 13 residues. V lost 4 bases to trimming and J lost 8 bases; unmatched junction nucleotides: 7. The DNA for the CDR3 is TGTGCCAGCAGCAAGACAGGGGCATGGGGCTACACCTTC. Residues: CASSKTGAWGYTF.

The chain is built from TRBV29-1 and TRBJ1-3; no clear D gene. Trimming stripped 4 bases from V and 9 bases from J, with 13 bases between. Germline assignment: CDR1 SQVTM and CDR2 ANQGSEA. CDR3 size: 12 residues. Here the CDR3 reads CSVVRGAGTIYF. The CDR3 DNA sequence: TGCAGCGTTGTCCGGGGAGCGGGCACCATATATTTT.

The chain recombines TRBV19 with TRBJ1-3; the D gene is possibly TRBD1 (6 bases). Trimming took 3 bases from V and 0 from J, leaving 12 bases between them. There are 16 residues in the CDR3. Germline V gene lookup returns CDR1 LNHDA and CDR2 SQIVND (reference sequence). This CDR3 reads CASSIAAGDSGNTIYF. The CDR3 DNA reads as TGTGCCAGTAGTATTGCCGCAGGGGACTCTGGAAACACCATATATTTT.

The table lists this clone with a few counts. The chain couples TRBV19 to TRBJ1-5, with D tentatively TRBD1 (5 bases). The germline V gene encodes CDR1 LNHDA and CDR2 SQIVND (reference sequence). V lost 3 bases to trimming and J lost 3 bases, with 9 bases between them. CDR3 size: 14 residues. The CDR3 loop is CASSMRGTNQPQHF. CDR3 DNA sequence: TGTGCCAGTAGTATGAGAGGGACCAATCAGCCCCAGCATTTT.

The V call is TRBV9, the J call TRBJ2-3; 10 nucleotides agree with TRBD2. This CDR3 spans 18 amino acids. CDR1 and CDR2 (germline): SGDLS, YYNGEE. J was trimmed by 2 bases and V by 0 bases; bases with no gene match: 9. The DNA of the CDR3 is TGTGCCAGCAGCGTAGGGCTAGCGGGGGTTTTTCTCACAGATACGCAGTATTTT. Protein sequence: CASSVGLAGVFLTDTQYF.

This chain links TRBV6-1 with TRBJ2-1; 10 bases are a match to TRBD1. The junction had 10 bases not matched to a gene; V was cut back by 7 bases and J by 7 bases. The CDR3 runs 15 residues. The germline V gene has CDR1 MNHNS and CDR2 SASEGT. CDR3 sequence reads: CASTRDRGFENEQFF. CDR3 nucleotide sequence: TGTGCCAGCACTCGGGACAGGGGTTTTGAGAATGAGCAGTTCTTC.

The genes are TRBV18 and TRBJ2-7; D may correspond to TRBD1 or TRBD2 (5 bases each). The ends were cut back, 2 bases at V and 2 bases at J, with 10 bases in the middle. The CDR3 is made up of 14 amino acids. Germline lookup yields CDR1 KGHSH and CDR2 LQKENI. CDR3 DNA sequence: TGTGCCAGCTCACCAGGGCAGGGACCCTACGAGCAGTACTTC. Its protein is CASSPGQGPYEQYF. The full variable domain, in which reference TRBV18 and TRBJ2-7 provide the parts outside the CDR3, is NAGVMQNPRHLVRRRGQEARLRCSPMKGHSHVYWYRQLPEEGLKFMVYLQKENIIDESGMPKERFSAEFPKEGPSILRIQQVVRGDSAAYFCASSPGQGPYEQYFGPGTRLTVT.

The table lists this clone with a count of one. The CDR3 loop is CASSLGAGYGYTF. CDR3 nucleotides: TGCGCCAGCAGCTTGGGGGCGGGCTATGGCTACACCTTC. The V gene is TRBV5-1, the J gene TRBJ1-2; D is ambiguous. In germline, CDR1 is SGHRS, CDR2 YFSETQ. V was pared by 0 bases and J by 4 bases, with 7 bases between. The CDR3 extends over 13 amino acids.

V and J are TRBV7-9 and TRBJ2-3; D might be TRBD1 (6 bases). This CDR3 contains 15 residues. The germline CDR1 and CDR2 sequences are SEHNR and FQNEAQ (reference sequence). Trimming shortened V by 3 bases and J by 0 bases, and 10 bases separated the two germline ends. Written as DNA, the CDR3 is TGTGCCAGCAGCTTTTACAGGGCGAGCACAGATACGCAGTATTTT. As protein: CASSFYRASTDTQYF.

The chain is built from TRBV7-7 and TRBJ1-1, with D possibly being TRBD1 (5 bases). The germline CDR1 and CDR2 sequences are SSHAT and FNYEAQ (reference sequence). V lost 5 bases and J 7 bases, leaving 17 bases between the germline ends. The CDR3 is 14 amino acids. For the CDR3, the DNA is TGTGCCAGCAGCCCACTTAAAGGGACCTTTGAAGCTTTCTTT. It is translated as CASSPLKGTFEAFF. Full variable domain (rest looked up from reference TRBV7-7 and TRBJ1-1): GAGVSQSPRYKVTKRGQDVTLRCDPISSHATLYWYQQALGQGPEFLTYFNYEAQPDKSGLPSDRFSAERPEGSISTLTIQRTEQRDSAMYRCASSPLKGTFEAFFGQGTRLTVV.

The rearrangement joins TRBV6-4 to TRBJ1-1; no definite D call. This CDR3 contains 14 residues. V was clipped by 6 bases and J by 3 bases, with 14 bases between them. Germline lookup yields CDR1 MRHNA and CDR2 SNTAGT. CDR3: CASRETGRDTEAFF. The CDR3 nucleotides are TGTGCCAGCAGGGAAACCGGGAGGGACACTGAAGCTTTCTTT.

A note on this clone: The sample contains more than one DNA sequence encoding this CDR3. The chain links TRBV7-8 to TRBJ2-5, with 10 bases identical to TRBD2. The CDR3 length is 14 residues. V was pared by 1 base and J by 5 bases, with 1 base of the junction left unmatched. The V gene's germline CDR1 is SGHVS and CDR2 FQNEAQ. This CDR3 reads CASSLELAGETQYF. CDR3 in DNA: TGTGCCAGCAGCTTAGAACTAGCGGGGGAGACCCAGTACTTC. The complete variable domain, with remaining parts taken from reference TRBV7-8 and TRBJ2-5, reads GAGVSQSPRYKVAKRGQDVALRCDPISGHVSLFWYQQALGQGPEFLTYFQNEAQLDKSGLPSDRFFAERPEGSVSTLKIQRTQQEDSAVYLCASSLELAGETQYFGPGTRLLVL.

The chain recombines TRBV2 with TRBJ2-7; D is perhaps TRBD1 (5 bases). Per the germline V gene, CDR1 is SNHLY and CDR2 is FYNNEI. This CDR3 has 13 amino acids. V was trimmed by 9 bases and J by 2 bases, leaving 14 bases between them. CDR3 sequence (DNA): TGTGCCAGTCAGGCAGGGTCTACCTACGAGCAGTACTTC. It encodes CASQAGSTYEQYF.

The chain carries TRBV15 and TRBJ2-7; possibly TRBD1 for D (5 bases). CDR3 length: 12 residues. Trimming pared 3 bases from V and 6 bases from J, leaving 9 bases between. The germline CDR1 and CDR2 sequences are LNHNV and YYDKDF (reference sequence). The chain's CDR3 is CATSSIRGEQYF. CDR3 sequence (DNA): TGTGCCACCAGCAGTATAAGGGGCGAGCAGTACTTC.

The genes are TRBV6-5 and TRBJ1-1, with a weak D call TRBD1 (5 bases). Germline V gene data show CDR1 as MNHEY and CDR2 as SVGAGI. This CDR3 is 14 amino acids long. V was clipped by 0 bases and J by 10 bases, with 15 bases between them. In DNA, the CDR3 is TGTGCCAGCAGTTACTCGGGGCAAGCAAGAGGAGCTTTCTTT. This translates into CASSYSGQARGAFF.

This clone has only one observation. The chain links TRBV28 to TRBJ1-2; 10 bases are a match to TRBD1. The germline gives CDR1 MDHEN, CDR2 SYDVKM. V trimming: 3 bases; J trimming: 6 bases; junction bases outside the gene matches: 7. CDR3 length: 15 amino acids. The CDR3 here is CASSFHGQGVNGYTF. In nucleotides, the CDR3 is TGTGCCAGCAGTTTCCATGGACAGGGGGTGAATGGCTACACCTTC.

By share, this clone ranks as medium-sized. The rearrangement uses TRBV7-9 and TRBJ1-2; 7 bases match TRBD1. The germline CDR1 and CDR2 sequences are SEHNR and FQNEAQ (reference sequence). The V and J ends lost 5 bases and 6 bases, in that order; junction bases with no gene match: 18. The CDR3 runs 17 residues. CDR3 loop: CASSPASGVDRVHGYTF. CDR3 in DNA: TGTGCCAGCAGCCCCGCTAGTGGGGTCGACAGGGTCCATGGCTACACCTTC.

CDR3 in DNA: TGTGCCAGCAATAGAGGGGCTAATGAAAAACTGTTTTTT. Its protein is CASNRGANEKLFF. The genes are TRBV14 and TRBJ1-4; D is perhaps TRBD1 (5 bases). Germline loops: CDR1 SGHDN, CDR2 FVKESK. The V end lost 7 bases, the J end lost 3 bases, and 9 bases lay between the germline ends. The CDR3 totals 13 residues.

The gene calls are TRBV4-3 and TRBJ1-3, with 8 nucleotides matching TRBD1. Germline V lookup: CDR1 LGHNA, CDR2 YSLEER. There are 15 residues in the CDR3. The V gene end was trimmed by 3 bases and the J gene end by 0 bases; junction bases not matched to a gene: 1. This CDR3 reads CASSHGQGSGNTIYF. In DNA form, the CDR3 reads TGCGCCAGCAGCCACGGACAGGGCTCTGGAAACACCATATATTTT.

The chain is built from TRBV27 and TRBJ1-5, with D possibly matching TRBD1 (5 bases). Germline V CDR1 and CDR2: MNHEY, SMNVEV (reference sequence). The V end was cut by 3 bases, the J end by 5 bases, with 8 bases between. This CDR3 spans 13 amino acids. This chain's CDR3 is CASSFQGDQPQHF. DNA of the CDR3: TGTGCCAGCAGTTTCCAGGGCGATCAGCCCCAGCATTTT.

The chain carries TRBV27 and TRBJ1-3; possibly TRBD1 for D (5 bases). CDR1 and CDR2 (germline): MNHEY, SMNVEV (reference sequence). The CDR3 is 14 amino acids. V lost 8 bases to trimming and J lost 0 bases, with 11 bases between them. CDR3 DNA sequence: TGTGCCAGCTGGGGCAGGGTCTCTGGAAACACCATATATTTT. Translation: CASWGRVSGNTIYF.

The chain combines TRBV28 with TRBJ1-5; D uncertain. V lost 6 bases, J lost 5 bases, and 8 bases lay in between. Germline CDR1 is MDHEN and CDR2 is SYDVKM. This CDR3 is 12 amino acids long. CDR3 nucleotide sequence: TGTGCCAGCAGGCTAATCGATCAGCCCCAGCATTTT. Translated, it gives CASRLIDQPQHF. Combining the CDR3 with reference TRBV28 and TRBJ1-5 gives the whole variable domain DVKVTQSSRYLVKRTGEKVFLECVQDMDHENMFWYRQDPGLGLRLIYFSYDVKMKEKGDIPEGYSVSREKKERFSLILESASTNQTSMYLCASRLIDQPQHFGDGTRLSIL.

CDR3 amino acids: CASSPGAGSNQPQHF. The CDR3 DNA sequence: TGTGCCAGCTCACCAGGGGCAGGGAGCAATCAGCCCCAGCATTTT. J is TRBJ1-5 and V is TRBV18, with D possibly being TRBD1 (5 bases). V was cut by 2 bases and J by 1 base, with 9 bases left in between. The CDR3 runs to 15 residues. CDR1 is KGHSH and CDR2 is LQKENI in the germline V gene.

V is TRBV7-9 and J is TRBJ1-1; tentatively, D is TRBD1 (6 bases). Per germline, CDR1 SEHNR and CDR2 FQNEAQ (reference sequence). This CDR3 spans 12 amino acids. CDR3 sequence reads: CGTQRGSTEAFF. The CDR3 DNA sequence: TGTGGGACACAAAGGGGGTCGACTGAAGCTTTCTTT.